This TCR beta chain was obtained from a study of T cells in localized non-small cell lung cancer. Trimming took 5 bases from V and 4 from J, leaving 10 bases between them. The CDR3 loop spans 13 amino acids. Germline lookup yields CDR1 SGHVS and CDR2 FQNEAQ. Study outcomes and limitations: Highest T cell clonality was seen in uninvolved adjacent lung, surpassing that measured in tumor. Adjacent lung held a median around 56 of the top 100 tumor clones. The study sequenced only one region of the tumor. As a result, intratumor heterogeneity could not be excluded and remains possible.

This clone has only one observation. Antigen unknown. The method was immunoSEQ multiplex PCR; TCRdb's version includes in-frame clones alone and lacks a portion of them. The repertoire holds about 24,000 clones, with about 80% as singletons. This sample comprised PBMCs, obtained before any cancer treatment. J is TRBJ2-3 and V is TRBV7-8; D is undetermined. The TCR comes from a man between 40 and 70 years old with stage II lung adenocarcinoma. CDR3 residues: CASSLRVADTQYF. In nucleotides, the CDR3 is TGTGCCAGCAGCCTCCGGGTGGCAGATACGCAGTATTTT.